This T cell receptor (beta chain) is drawn from a study of blood T cell repertoires in COVID-19. Study as a whole: There were acute and convalescent COVID-19 samples, and they came from the United States, Italy and Spain. Sample material is recorded as cDNA or gDNA derived from T cells, B-cell-depleted T cells, or PBMCs.

Sequencing used immunoSEQ multiplex PCR; TCRdb keeps in-frame clones, though not all of them. The sample has over 200,000 clones, over 80% seen once. V lost 3 bases and J lost 6, with 8 bases in between. This CDR3 is 12 amino acids long. Germline V gives CDR1 MDHEN, CDR2 SYDVKM. The chain joins TRBV28 to TRBJ1-1; no definite D call. This receptor was identified in a woman younger than 45 with COVID-19, enrolled during active disease. The sequenced material came from peripheral blood. The CDR3 loop is CASSFRQAEAFF. The CDR3 DNA reads as TGTGCCAGCAGTTTTAGGCAGGCTGAAGCTTTCTTT.